Following are 19 T cell receptor beta chains from one sample sequenced in a study of vaccination and CD4 T cells after COVID-19. Time point described: late sampling 161 to 241 days after vaccination in three convalescent patients. Described treatment: approximately nine-day PBMC culture with coronavirus spike peptide pools or control peptides (ViraFEST assay). No antigen has been identified for these receptors. The Oncomine TCR Beta short-read assay sequenced DNA from cultured CD4+ T cells. TCRdb itself ran the PCR reads through MiXCR, one entry per CDR3 protein. The table includes tens of thousands of distinct CDR3 sequences, over 25% detected once. Sample: CD4+ T cells from blood, cultured in vitro, taken about 7 months after SARS-CoV-2 vaccination. These receptors came from a human donor who had recovered from COVID-19.

V gene TRBV19 combines with J gene TRBJ2-7, with D possibly called TRBD1 or TRBD2 (5 bases each). Germline loops: CDR1 LNHDA, CDR2 SQIVND (reference sequence). The V end was cut by 3 bases, the J end by 3 bases, with 12 bases between. The length of the CDR3 is 14 residues. CDR3 sequence (DNA): TGTGCCAGTAGTATGACAGTAGGGAGCTACGAGCAGTACTTC. Residues: CASSMTVGSYEQYF.

The V and J genes are TRBV11-1 and TRBJ2-3; 8 nucleotides line up with TRBD1. The CDR3 covers 16 residues. Trimming took 3 bases from V and 1 from J; bases not matched to a gene: 6. Germline values: CDR1 SGHAT, CDR2 FQDESV (reference sequence). The CDR3 here is CASSFLTGARTDTQYF. The CDR3 DNA follows: TGTGCCAGCAGCTTTTTGACAGGGGCCCGCACAGATACGCAGTATTTT.

This clonotype was seen more than once but under ten times. V usage is TRBV6-1 and J usage is TRBJ1-2; D is possibly TRBD1 (5 bases). The CDR3 has 13 residues. Germline V gene sequence: CDR1 MNHNS, CDR2 SASEGT. The V end was cut by 6 bases, the J end by 5 bases, with 13 bases between. The CDR3 here is CASSPPGEYGYTF. The CDR3 bases are TGTGCCAGCAGCCCCCCGGGGGAATATGGCTACACCTTC.

The chain has TRBV20-1 and TRBJ2-7; D is possibly TRBD1 or TRBD2 (7 bases each). Trimming left V 0 bases short and J 4 bases short, with 16 bases between. CDR1 and CDR2 (germline): DFQATT, SNEGSKA (reference sequence). The length of the CDR3 is 15 residues. The CDR3, as DNA: TGCAGTGCTAGAGATCAAGGCAGGGGGGGATACGAGCAGTACTTC. It specifies CSARDQGRGGYEQYF.

This chain joins TRBV14 and TRBJ2-3, with D hard to call. This CDR3 region has 13 residues. The germline CDR1 and CDR2 sequences are SGHDN and FVKESK. V was shortened by 1 base and J by 1 base, with 3 bases between the two germline ends. This CDR3 is CASSQAGTDTQYF. As DNA, the CDR3 is TGTGCCAGCAGCCAAGCGGGCACAGATACGCAGTATTTT.

J is TRBJ2-7 and V is TRBV20-1; 15 nucleotides align to TRBD2. The CDR3 has 16 amino acids. Losses at the gene ends were 5 bases for V and 5 bases for J; bases not matched to a gene: 10. The germline V gene encodes CDR1 DFQATT and CDR2 SNEGSKA (reference sequence). CDR3 loop: CSARTSGGAFSNEQYF. The CDR3 DNA is TGCAGTGCTCGGACTAGCGGGGGGGCCTTTTCCAACGAGCAGTACTTC.

This clonotype was counted only a few times. The genes are TRBV7-3 and TRBJ2-1, with D possibly matching TRBD2 (6 bases). With 5 bases removed from V and 6 bases from J, the gap between germline ends came to 23 bases. The CDR3 runs to 17 residues. Germline CDR1 reads SGHTA; CDR2 reads FQGTGA. The CDR3 sequence is CASSHRSGGNSGNEQFF. CDR3 DNA sequence: TGTGCCAGCAGCCATAGATCCGGCGGGAATTCAGGCAATGAGCAGTTCTTC.

This clonotype has a handful of counts. This sequence joins TRBV7-9 and TRBJ2-7; TRBD2 aligns across 10 bases. Germline trimming cut 5 bases from V and 3 bases from J; bases unmatched to any gene: 7. Looked up from germline, CDR1 is SEHNR and CDR2 is FQNEAQ (reference sequence). The CDR3 spans 15 residues. The CDR3 spells CASSILAGEVYEQYF. The CDR3 bases are TGTGCCAGCAGCATCCTAGCGGGAGAAGTCTACGAGCAGTACTTC.

The chain employs TRBV5-1 and TRBJ2-1; 8 bases agree with TRBD2. The V gene's germline CDR1 is SGHRS and CDR2 YFSETQ. The V gene end was trimmed by 0 bases and the J gene end by 0 bases; junction bases not matched to a gene: 5. The length of the CDR3 is 17 residues. The CDR3 DNA follows: TGCGCCAGCAGCTTGGGACTAGCGCTTGGCTCCTACAATGAGCAGTTCTTC. Residues: CASSLGLALGSYNEQFF.

This clonotype was seen once. A read error may account for a junction end that differs from germline. J is TRBJ2-1 and V is TRBV20-1; TRBD2 matches 9 bases. The CDR3 has 12 residues. Looked up from germline, CDR1 is DFQATT and CDR2 is SNEGSKA (reference sequence). The CDR3 region has the DNA TGCAGTGCTTCCGCGGGGGGGTCACCTCAGATCTTC. Translated: CSASAGGSPQIF.

This rearrangement joins TRBV7-2 to TRBJ1-6; D is possibly TRBD1 (6 bases). The germline V gene has CDR1 SGHTA and CDR2 FQGNSA. The CDR3 length is 13 residues. Trimming left V 5 bases short and J 11 bases short, with 13 bases between. The CDR3 protein is CASSLERGPPLHF. In DNA, the CDR3 is TGTGCCAGCAGCCTCGAGCGGGGGCCACCCCTCCACTTT.

V gene TRBV15 combines with J gene TRBJ2-7; TRBD2 is a possible D gene (6 bases). Trimming took off 1 base at V and 2 bases at J, with 9 bases between the two ends. The germline CDR1 and CDR2 sequences are LNHNV and YYDKDF (reference sequence). This CDR3 is 14 amino acids long. Here the CDR3 reads CATSRGGATYEQYF. The CDR3 nucleotides read TGTGCCACCAGCAGAGGCGGGGCGACCTACGAGCAGTACTTC.

V gene TRBV20-1 combines with J gene TRBJ2-3, with 9 bases lining up with TRBD2. Germline loops: CDR1 DFQATT, CDR2 SNEGSKA (reference sequence). The CDR3 spans 17 residues. V dropped 4 bases and J dropped 2; count of bases not matched to a gene: 13. CDR3 region: CSAISLLAGPATDTQYF. Written as DNA, the CDR3 is TGCAGTGCTATTTCGCTTCTAGCGGGGCCGGCCACAGATACGCAGTATTTT.

The gene calls are TRBV7-2 and TRBJ2-1; possibly TRBD2 for D (5 bases). This CDR3 comprises 17 residues. V was trimmed by 1 base and J by 3 bases, leaving 16 bases between them. The germline CDR1 and CDR2 sequences are SGHTA and FQGNSA. The CDR3 loop is CASSLGRGAVSYNEQFF. In nucleotides, the CDR3 is TGTGCCAGCAGCTTAGGTCGGGGAGCGGTCAGCTACAATGAGCAGTTCTTC.

In this sample, this clonotype turned up a few times. V usage is TRBV20-1 and J usage is TRBJ1-2; 8 bases are shared with TRBD1. V lost 5 bases and J lost 7; bases outside the gene matches: 9. Germline V gene data show CDR1 as DFQATT and CDR2 as SNEGSKA (reference sequence). The CDR3 runs to 13 residues. CDR3 loop: CSALGQGAAGYTF. Here the CDR3 DNA reads TGCAGTGCTTTGGGGCAGGGGGCTGCTGGCTACACCTTC.

The J gene is TRBJ2-5, the V gene TRBV7-2; D uncertain. CDR1 SGHTA and CDR2 FQGNSA come from the germline V gene. The CDR3 runs to 14 residues. Trimming pared 0 bases from V and 3 bases from J, leaving 8 bases between. In DNA, the CDR3 is TGTGCCAGCAGCTTAGCGCTGGTGGAAGAGACCCAGTACTTC. This sequence encodes CASSLALVEETQYF.

The chain is built from TRBV7-9 and TRBJ2-4; 15 bases agree with TRBD2. From germline, CDR1 is SEHNR and CDR2 FQNEAQ (reference sequence). This CDR3 contains 15 residues. Trimming removed 5 bases from V and 7 bases from J; junction bases left unmatched: 3. DNA of the CDR3: TGTGCCAGCAGCGGCGGGACTAGCGGGAGGAACATTCAGTACTTC. This sequence encodes CASSGGTSGRNIQYF. Together with reference TRBV7-9 and TRBJ2-4, the CDR3 gives the full variable domain: DTGVSQNPRHKITKRGQNVTFRCDPISEHNRLYWYRQTLGQGPEFLTYFQNEAQLEKSRLLSDRFSAERPKGSFSTLEIQRTEQGDSAMYLCASSGGTSGRNIQYFGAGTRLSVL.

This chain uses TRBV19 with TRBJ1-5; no definite D call. There are 15 residues in the CDR3. Germline loops: CDR1 LNHDA, CDR2 SQIVND (reference sequence). V lost 3 bases to trimming and J lost 3 bases, with 12 bases between them. The CDR3 DNA is TGTGCCAGTAGTATGCCTCCGGGTTTCAATCAGCCCCAGCATTTT. It yields the protein CASSMPPGFNQPQHF.

The rearrangement joins TRBV18 to TRBJ1-1; D unresolved. CDR1 is KGHSH, CDR2 LQKENI, per germline. The CDR3 consists of 15 residues. Trimming stripped 3 bases from V and 0 bases from J, with 11 bases between. CDR3: CASSPYEGLNTEAFF. The DNA of the CDR3 is TGTGCCAGCTCACCCTATGAAGGGCTGAACACTGAAGCTTTCTTT.